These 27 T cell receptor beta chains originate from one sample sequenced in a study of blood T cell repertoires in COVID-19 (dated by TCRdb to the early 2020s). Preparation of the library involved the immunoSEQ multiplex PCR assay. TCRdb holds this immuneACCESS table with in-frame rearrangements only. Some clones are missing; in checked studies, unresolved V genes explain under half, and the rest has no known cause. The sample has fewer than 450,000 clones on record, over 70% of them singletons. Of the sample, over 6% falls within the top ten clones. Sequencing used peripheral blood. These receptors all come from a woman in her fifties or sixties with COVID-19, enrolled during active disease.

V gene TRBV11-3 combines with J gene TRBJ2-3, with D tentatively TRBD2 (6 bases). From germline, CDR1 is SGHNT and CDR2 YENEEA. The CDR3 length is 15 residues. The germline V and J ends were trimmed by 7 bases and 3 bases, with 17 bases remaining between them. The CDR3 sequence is CASKGERARTDTQYF. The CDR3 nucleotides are TGTGCCAGCAAAGGGGAGCGGGCCCGGACAGATACGCAGTATTTT.

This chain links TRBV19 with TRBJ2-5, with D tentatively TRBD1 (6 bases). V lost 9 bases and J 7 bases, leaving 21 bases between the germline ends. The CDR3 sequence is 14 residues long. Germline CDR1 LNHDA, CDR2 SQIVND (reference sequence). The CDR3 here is CASNIWGREGTQYF. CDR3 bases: TGTGCCAGCAACATTTGGGGGCGAGAAGGGACCCAGTACTTC.

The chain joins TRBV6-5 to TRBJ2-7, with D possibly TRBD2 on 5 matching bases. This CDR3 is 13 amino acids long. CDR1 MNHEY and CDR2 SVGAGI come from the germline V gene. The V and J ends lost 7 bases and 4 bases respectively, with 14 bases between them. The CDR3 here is CASTYSLAYEQYF. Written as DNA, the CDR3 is TGTGCCAGCACGTACAGCCTAGCTTACGAGCAGTACTTC.

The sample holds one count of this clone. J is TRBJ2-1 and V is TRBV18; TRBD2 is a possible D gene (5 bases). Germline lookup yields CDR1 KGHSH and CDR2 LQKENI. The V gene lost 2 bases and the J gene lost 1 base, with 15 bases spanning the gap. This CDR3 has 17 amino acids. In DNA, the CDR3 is TGTGCCAGCTCACCAGTCGGGATGCCTCTTTCCTACAATGAGCAGTTCTTC. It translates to CASSPVGMPLSYNEQFF.

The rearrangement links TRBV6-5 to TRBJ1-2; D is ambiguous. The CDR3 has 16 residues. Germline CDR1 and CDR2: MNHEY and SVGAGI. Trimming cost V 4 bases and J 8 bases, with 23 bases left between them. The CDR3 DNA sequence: TGTGCCAGCAGTTTTCGTCCCACCCCGGGAATGGGAGGCTACACCTTC. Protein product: CASSFRPTPGMGGYTF.

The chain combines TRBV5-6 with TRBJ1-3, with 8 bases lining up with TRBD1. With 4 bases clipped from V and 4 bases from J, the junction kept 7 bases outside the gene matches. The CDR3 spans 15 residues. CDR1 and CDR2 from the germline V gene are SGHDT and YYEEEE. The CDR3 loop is CASSPLAGGGNTIYF. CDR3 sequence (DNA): TGTGCCAGCAGCCCCTTAGCAGGGGGCGGAAACACCATATATTTT. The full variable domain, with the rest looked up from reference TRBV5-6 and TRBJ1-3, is DAGVTQSPTHLIKTRGQQVTLRCSPKSGHDTVSWYQQALGQGPQFIFQYYEEEERQRGNFPDRFSGHQFPNYSSELNVNALLLGDSALYLCASSPLAGGGNTIYFGEGSWLTVV.

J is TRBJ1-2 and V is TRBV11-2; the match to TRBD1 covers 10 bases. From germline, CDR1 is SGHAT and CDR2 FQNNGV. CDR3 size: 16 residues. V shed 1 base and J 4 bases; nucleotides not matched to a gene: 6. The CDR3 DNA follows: TGTGCCAGCAGCTTAGCTGGGACAGGGGCCGCCTATGGCTACACCTTC. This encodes CASSLAGTGAAYGYTF. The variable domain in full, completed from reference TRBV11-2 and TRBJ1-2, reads EAGVAQSPRYKIIEKRQSVAFWCNPISGHATLYWYQQILGQGPKLLIQFQNNGVVDDSQLPKDRFSAERLKGVDSTLKIQPAKLEDSAVYLCASSLAGTGAAYGYTFGSGTRLTVV.

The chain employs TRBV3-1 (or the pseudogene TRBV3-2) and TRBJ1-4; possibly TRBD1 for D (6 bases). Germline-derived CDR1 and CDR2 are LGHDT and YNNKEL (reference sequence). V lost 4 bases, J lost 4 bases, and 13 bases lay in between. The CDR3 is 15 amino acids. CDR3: CASSPRTVFNEKLFF. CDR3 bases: TGTGCCAGCAGCCCCCGGACAGTCTTTAATGAAAAACTGTTTTTT.

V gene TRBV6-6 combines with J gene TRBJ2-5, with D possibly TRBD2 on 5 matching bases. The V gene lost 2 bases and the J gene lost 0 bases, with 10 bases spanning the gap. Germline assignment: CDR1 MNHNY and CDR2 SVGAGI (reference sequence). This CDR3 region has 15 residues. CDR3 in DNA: TGTGCCAGCAGTTACCGGGCGGGCCACCAAGAGACCCAGTACTTC. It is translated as CASSYRAGHQETQYF.

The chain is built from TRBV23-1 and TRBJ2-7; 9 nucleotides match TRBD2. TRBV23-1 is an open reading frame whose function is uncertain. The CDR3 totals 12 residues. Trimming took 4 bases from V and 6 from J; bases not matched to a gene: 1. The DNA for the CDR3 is TGCGCCAGCAGTCTACTAGCGGGCGAGCAGTACTTC. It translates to CASSLLAGEQYF.

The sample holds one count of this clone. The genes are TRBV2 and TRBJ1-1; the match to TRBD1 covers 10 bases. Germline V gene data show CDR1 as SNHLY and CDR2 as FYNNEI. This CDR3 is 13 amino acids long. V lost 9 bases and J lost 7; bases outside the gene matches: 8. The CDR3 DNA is TGTGCCAGAGGGGGACAGGGGCGGAATGAAGCTTTCTTT. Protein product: CARGGQGRNEAFF.

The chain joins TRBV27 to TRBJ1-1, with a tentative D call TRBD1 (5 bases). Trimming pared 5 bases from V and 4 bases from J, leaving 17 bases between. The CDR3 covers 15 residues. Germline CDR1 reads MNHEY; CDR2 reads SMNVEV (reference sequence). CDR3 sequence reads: CASSLTEAPRTEAFF. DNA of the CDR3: TGTGCCAGCAGTCTGACAGAAGCCCCGCGCACTGAAGCTTTCTTT.

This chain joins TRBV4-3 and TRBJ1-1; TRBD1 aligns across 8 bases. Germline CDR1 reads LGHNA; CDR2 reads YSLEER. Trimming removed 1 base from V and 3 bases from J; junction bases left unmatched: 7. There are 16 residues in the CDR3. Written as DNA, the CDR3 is TGCGCCAGCAGCCAAGCCGCCAGGGGGCTCGACACTGAAGCTTTCTTT. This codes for CASSQAARGLDTEAFF.

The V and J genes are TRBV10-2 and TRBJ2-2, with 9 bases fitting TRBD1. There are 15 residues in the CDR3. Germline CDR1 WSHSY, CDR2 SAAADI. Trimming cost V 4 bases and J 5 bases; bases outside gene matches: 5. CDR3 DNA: TGCGCCAGCAGTGTTATAGGACAGGGGACCGGGGAGCTGTTTTTT. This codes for CASSVIGQGTGELFF.

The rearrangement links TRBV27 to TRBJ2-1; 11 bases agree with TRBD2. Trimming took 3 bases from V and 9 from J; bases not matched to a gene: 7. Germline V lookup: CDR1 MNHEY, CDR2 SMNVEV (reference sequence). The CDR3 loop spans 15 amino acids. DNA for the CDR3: TGTGCCAGCAGTTTGAATAGCGGGAGGGCCTTTGAGCAGTTCTTC. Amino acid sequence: CASSLNSGRAFEQFF.

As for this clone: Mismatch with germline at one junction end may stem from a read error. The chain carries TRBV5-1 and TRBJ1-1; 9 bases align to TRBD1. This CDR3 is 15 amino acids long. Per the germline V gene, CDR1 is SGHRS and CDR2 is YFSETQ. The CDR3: CASSFGTGLKTEAFF. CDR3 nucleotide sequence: TGCGCCAGCAGCTTCGGGACAGGGTTGAAAACTGAAGCTTTCTTT.

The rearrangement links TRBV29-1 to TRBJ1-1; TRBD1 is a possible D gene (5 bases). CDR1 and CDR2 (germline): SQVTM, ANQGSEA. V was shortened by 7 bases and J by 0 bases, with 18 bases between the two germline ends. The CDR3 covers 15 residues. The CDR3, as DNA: TGCAGCGCCCATGGCACAGGCGGTATGAACACTGAAGCTTTCTTT. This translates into CSAHGTGGMNTEAFF. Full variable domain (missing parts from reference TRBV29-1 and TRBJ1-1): SAVISQKPSRDICQRGTSLTIQCQVDSQVTMMFWYRQQPGQSLTLIATANQGSEATYESGFVIDKFPISRPNLTFSTLTVSNMSPEDSSIYLCSAHGTGGMNTEAFFGQGTRLTVV.

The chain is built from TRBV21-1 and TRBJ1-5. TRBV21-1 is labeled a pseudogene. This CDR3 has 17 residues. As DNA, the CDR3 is TGTGCCAGCAGCTTTCGTTTCCCTTCGTATAGCAATCAGCCCCAGCATTTT. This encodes CASSFRFPSYSNQPQHF.

CDR3 sequence (DNA): TGTGCCAGCAGCTTAGCTGCTCCAGCGGGACTCTCCTACAATGAGCAGTTCTTC. It is translated as CASSLAAPAGLSYNEQFF. The J gene is TRBJ2-1, the V gene TRBV7-2; 7 bases are a match to TRBD2. Trimming at V came to 0 bases and at J to 0 bases, leaving 8 bases not matched to a gene. Germline CDR1 is SGHTA and CDR2 is FQGNSA. The CDR3 has 18 amino acids.

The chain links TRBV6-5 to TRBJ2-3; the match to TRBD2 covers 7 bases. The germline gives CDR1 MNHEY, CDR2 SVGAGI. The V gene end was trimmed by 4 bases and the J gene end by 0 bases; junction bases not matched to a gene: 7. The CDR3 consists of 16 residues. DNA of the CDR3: TGTGCCAGCAGTTTAAAAGCGGGGACTAGCACAGATACGCAGTATTTT. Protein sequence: CASSLKAGTSTDTQYF.

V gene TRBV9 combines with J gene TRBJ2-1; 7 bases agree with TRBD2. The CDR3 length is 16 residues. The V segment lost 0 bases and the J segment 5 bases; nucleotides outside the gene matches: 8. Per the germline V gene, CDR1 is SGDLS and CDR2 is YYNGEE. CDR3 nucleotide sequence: TGTGCCAGCAGCGTAGCTATCGGGAGGAAGGACAATGAGCAGTTCTTC. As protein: CASSVAIGRKDNEQFF.

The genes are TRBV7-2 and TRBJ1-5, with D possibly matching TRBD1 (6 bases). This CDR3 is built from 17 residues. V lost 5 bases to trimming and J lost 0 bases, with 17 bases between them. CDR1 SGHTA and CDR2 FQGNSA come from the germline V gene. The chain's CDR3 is CASSKQGNSYSNQPQHF. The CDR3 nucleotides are TGTGCCAGCAGCAAACAGGGAAACTCATATAGCAATCAGCCCCAGCATTTT.

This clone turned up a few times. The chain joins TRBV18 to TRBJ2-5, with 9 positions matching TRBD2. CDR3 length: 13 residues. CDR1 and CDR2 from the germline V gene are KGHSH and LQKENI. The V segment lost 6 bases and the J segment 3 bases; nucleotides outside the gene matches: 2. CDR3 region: CASSGTSKETQYF. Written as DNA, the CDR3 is TGTGCCAGCTCCGGGACTAGCAAAGAGACCCAGTACTTC. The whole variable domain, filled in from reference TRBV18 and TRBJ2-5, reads NAGVMQNPRHLVRRRGQEARLRCSPMKGHSHVYWYRQLPEEGLKFMVYLQKENIIDESGMPKERFSAEFPKEGPSILRIQQVVRGDSAAYFCASSGTSKETQYFGPGTRLLVL.

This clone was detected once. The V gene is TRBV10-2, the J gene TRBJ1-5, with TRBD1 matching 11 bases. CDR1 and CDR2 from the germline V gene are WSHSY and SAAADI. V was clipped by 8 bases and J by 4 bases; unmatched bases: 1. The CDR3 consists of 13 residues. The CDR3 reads CASGDRGNQPQHF. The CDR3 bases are TGCGCCAGCGGGGACAGGGGGAATCAGCCCCAGCATTTT.

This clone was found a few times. The CDR3 DNA reads as TGTGCCACCAGTGTACAGGATAGCAATCAGCCCCAGCATTTT. This gives the protein CATSVQDSNQPQHF. The rearrangement links TRBV24-1 to TRBJ1-5, with a weak D call TRBD1 (5 bases). The CDR3 length is 14 residues. Trimming pared 5 bases from V and 0 bases from J, leaving 7 bases between. The germline CDR1 and CDR2 sequences are KGHDR and SFDVKD.

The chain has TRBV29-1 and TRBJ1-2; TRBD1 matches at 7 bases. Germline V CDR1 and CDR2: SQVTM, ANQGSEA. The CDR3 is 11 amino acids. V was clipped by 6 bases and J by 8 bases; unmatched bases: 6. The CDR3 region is CSVVGGLGYTF. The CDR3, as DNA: TGCAGCGTCGTAGGGGGCTTAGGCTACACCTTC.

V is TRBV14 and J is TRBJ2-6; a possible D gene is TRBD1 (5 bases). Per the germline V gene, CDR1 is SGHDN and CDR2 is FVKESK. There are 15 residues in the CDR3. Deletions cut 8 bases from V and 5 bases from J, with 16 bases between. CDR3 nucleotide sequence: TGTGCCAGCCTTAGCCAGGGTGGTAGGGCCAACGTCCTGACTTTC. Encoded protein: CASLSQGGRANVLTF.